This T cell receptor (beta chain) was sequenced for a study of T cell clonality in common variable immunodeficiency. Study-wide findings and caveats: In common variable immunodeficiency, TCR beta chains reportedly carried fewer deletions and N-nucleotide insertions.

Deletions cut 4 bases from V and 5 bases from J, with 8 bases between. Germline assignment: CDR1 MNHEY and CDR2 SVGEGT. The CDR3 spans 12 residues. The table came from immunoSEQ multiplex PCR; TCRdb's copy has only in-frame clones and leaves some out. The data include several thousand clones; the top ten clones carry approximately 3.7%. CVID subjects had received replacement immunoglobulin for at least one year. About this clone itself: What it recognizes is unknown. The CDR3 end falls 3 residues outside the read, so it is completed with the germline J gene.

The sequence came from a human donor with common variable immunodeficiency. The J gene is TRBJ2-5, the V gene TRBV6-2 or TRBV6-3; D gene ambiguous. The specimen sequenced was peripheral blood mononuclear cells. The CDR3 sequence: CASSSVLETQYF. The covered CDR3 bases are TGTGCCAGCAGTTCAGTTTTGGAGACC.